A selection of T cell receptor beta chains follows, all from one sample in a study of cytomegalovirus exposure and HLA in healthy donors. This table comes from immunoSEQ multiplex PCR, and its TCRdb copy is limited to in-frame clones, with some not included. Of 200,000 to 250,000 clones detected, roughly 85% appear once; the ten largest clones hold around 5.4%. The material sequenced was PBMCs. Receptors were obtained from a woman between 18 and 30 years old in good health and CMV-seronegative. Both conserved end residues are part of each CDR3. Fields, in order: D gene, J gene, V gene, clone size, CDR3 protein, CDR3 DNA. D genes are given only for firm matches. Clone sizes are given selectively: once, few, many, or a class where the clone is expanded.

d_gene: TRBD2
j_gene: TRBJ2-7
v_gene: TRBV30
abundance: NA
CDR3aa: CAWAMGGSSYEQYF
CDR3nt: TGTGCCTGGGCGATGGGGGGGTCTTCCTACGAGCAGTACTTC

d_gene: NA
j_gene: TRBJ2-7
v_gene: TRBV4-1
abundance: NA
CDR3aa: CASSQGGGYEQYF
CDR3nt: TGCGCCAGCAGCCAAGGGGGAGGCTACGAGCAGTACTTC

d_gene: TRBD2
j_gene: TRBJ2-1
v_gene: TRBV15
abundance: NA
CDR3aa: CATSRDRLAGVNEQFF
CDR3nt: TGTGCCACCAGCAGAGATCGCCTAGCGGGAGTCAATGAGCAGTTCTTC

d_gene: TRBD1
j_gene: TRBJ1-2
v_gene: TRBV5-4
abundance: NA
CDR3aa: CASSVPGQHYGYTF
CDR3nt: TGTGCCAGCAGCGTGCCGGGACAGCACTATGGCTACACCTTC

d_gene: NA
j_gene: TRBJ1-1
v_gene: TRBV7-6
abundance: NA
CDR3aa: CASTLLAGRGTEAFF
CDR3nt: TGTGCCAGCACCCTATTAGCGGGACGAGGCACTGAAGCTTTCTTT

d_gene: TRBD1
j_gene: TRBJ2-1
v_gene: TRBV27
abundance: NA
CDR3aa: CASSLFNTGGGLGEQFF
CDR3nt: TGTGCCAGCAGTTTATTTAACACAGGGGGAGGCTTAGGTGAGCAGTTCTTC

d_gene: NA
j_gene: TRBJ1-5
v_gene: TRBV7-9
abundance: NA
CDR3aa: CASSPTGKHSNQPQHF
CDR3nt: TGTGCCAGCAGCCCTACAGGAAAACATAGCAATCAGCCCCAGCATTTT

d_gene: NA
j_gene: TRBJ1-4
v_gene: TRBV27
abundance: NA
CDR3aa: CASSKREGEKLFF
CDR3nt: TGTGCCAGCAGTAAGAGGGAGGGGGAAAAACTGTTTTTT

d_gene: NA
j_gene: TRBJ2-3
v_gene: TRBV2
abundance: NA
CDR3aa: CASSDPGGTDTQYF
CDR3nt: TGTGCCAGCAGTGATCCAGGGGGCACAGATACGCAGTATTTT

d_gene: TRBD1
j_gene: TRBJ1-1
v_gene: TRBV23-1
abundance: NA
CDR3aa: CASSPQGPGTEAFF
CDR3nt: TGCGCCAGCAGTCCACAGGGGCCAGGCACTGAAGCTTTCTTT

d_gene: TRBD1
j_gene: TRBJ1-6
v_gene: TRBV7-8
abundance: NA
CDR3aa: CASSPTGGRGNSPLHF
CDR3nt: TGTGCCAGCAGCCCAACAGGGGGCAGAGGAAATTCACCCCTCCACTTT

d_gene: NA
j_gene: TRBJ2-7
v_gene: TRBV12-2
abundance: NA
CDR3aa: CASRLEYPEQYF
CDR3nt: TGTGCAAGTCGCTTAGAATATCCGGAGCAGTACTTC

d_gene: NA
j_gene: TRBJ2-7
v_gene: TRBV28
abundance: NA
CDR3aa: CASSFGGTGSYEQYF
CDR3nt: TGTGCCAGCAGTTTTGGGGGAACCGGCTCCTACGAGCAGTACTTC

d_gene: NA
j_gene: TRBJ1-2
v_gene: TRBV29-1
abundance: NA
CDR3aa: CSVGWGIHGYTF
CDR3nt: TGCAGCGTTGGATGGGGGATTCACGGCTACACCTTC

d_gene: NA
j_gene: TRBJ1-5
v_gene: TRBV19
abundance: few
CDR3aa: CASSRGNQPQHF
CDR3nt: TGTGCCAGTAGTCGTGGCAATCAGCCCCAGCATTTT

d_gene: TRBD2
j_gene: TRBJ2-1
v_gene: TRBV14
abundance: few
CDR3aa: CASSPLAGIYNEQFF
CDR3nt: TGTGCCAGCAGCCCCCTAGCGGGTATATACAATGAGCAGTTCTTC

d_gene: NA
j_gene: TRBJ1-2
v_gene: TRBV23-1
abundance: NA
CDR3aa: CASSQSPKRDYGYTF
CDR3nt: TGCGCCAGCAGTCAATCGCCAAAGCGGGACTATGGCTACACCTTC

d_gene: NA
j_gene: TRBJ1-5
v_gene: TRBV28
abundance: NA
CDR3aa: CASSFGQGHFQPQHF
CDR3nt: TGTGCCAGCAGTTTCGGGCAGGGGCATTTTCAGCCCCAGCATTTT

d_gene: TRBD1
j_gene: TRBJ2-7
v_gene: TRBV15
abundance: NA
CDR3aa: CATSRGQGVYEQYF
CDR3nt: TGTGCCACCAGCAGGGGACAGGGTGTGTACGAGCAGTACTTC

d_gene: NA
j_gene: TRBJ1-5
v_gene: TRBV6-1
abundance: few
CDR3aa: CASSPTPGSNQPQHF
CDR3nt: TGTGCCAGCAGTCCAACGCCAGGGAGCAATCAGCCCCAGCATTTT

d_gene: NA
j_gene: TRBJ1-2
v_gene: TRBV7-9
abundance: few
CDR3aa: CASITTPATNYGYTF
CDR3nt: TGTGCCAGCATCACCACGCCGGCTACTAACTATGGCTACACCTTC

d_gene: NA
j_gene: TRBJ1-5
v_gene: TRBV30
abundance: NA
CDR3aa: CAWSVLSGGNQPQHF
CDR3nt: TGTGCCTGGAGTGTACTATCGGGTGGCAATCAGCCCCAGCATTTT

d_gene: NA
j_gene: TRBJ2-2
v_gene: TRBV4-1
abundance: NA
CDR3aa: CASSPPGAGKNTGELFF
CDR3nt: TGCGCCAGCAGCCCCCCGGGGGCAGGGAAGAACACCGGGGAGCTGTTTTTT

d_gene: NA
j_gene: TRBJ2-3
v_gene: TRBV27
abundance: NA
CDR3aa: CASRSSGTDTQYF
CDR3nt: TGTGCCAGCAGATCCTCCGGGACGGATACGCAGTATTTT

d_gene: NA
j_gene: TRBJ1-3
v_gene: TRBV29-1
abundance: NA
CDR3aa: CSVERLSGNTIYF
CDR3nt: TGCAGCGTTGAGAGGCTCTCTGGAAACACCATATATTTT

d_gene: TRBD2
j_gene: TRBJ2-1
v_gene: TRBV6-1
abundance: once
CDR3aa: CAVGTSGAYNEQFF
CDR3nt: TGTGCCGTAGGGACTAGCGGTGCCTACAATGAGCAGTTCTTC

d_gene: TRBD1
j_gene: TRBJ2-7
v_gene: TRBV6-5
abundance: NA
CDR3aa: CASSSARTGTYEQYF
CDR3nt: TGTGCCAGCAGTTCCGCCAGGACAGGAACCTACGAGCAGTACTTC

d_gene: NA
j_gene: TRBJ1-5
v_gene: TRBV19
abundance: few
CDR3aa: CASSIVGNQPQHF
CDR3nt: TGTGCCAGTAGTATCGTTGGGAATCAGCCCCAGCATTTT

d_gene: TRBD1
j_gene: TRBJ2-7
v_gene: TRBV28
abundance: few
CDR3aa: CASSLGTGGAQYF
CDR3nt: TGTGCCAGCAGTCTCGGGACAGGGGGCGCGCAGTACTTC

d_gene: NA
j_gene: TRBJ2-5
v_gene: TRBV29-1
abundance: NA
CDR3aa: CSVEGSLGGETQYF
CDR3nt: TGCAGCGTTGAAGGGTCGCTAGGCGGAGAGACCCAGTACTTC

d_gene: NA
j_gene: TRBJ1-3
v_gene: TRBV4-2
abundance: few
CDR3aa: CASSPENGNTIYF
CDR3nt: TGTGCCAGCAGCCCTGAAAATGGAAACACCATATATTTT

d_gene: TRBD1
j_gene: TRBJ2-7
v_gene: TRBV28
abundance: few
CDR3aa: CASSLDRFRSSYEQYF
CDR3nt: TGTGCCAGCAGTTTGGACAGGTTTCGGAGCTCCTACGAGCAGTACTTC

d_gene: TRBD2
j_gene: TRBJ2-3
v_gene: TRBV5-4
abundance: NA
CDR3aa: CASSSWTSGDGDTQYF
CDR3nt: TGTGCCAGCAGCTCGTGGACTAGCGGGGATGGGGATACGCAGTATTTT

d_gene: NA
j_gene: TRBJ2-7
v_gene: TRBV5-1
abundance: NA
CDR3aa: CASSSGYEQYF
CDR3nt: TGCGCCAGCAGCTCAGGGTACGAGCAGTACTTC

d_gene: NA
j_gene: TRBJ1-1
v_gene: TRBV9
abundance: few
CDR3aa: CASSVAPMNTEAFF
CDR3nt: TGTGCCAGCAGCGTAGCCCCGATGAACACTGAAGCTTTCTTT

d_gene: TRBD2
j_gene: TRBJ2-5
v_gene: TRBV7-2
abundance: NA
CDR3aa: CASTRLAGDQETQYF
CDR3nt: TGTGCCAGCACCAGACTAGCGGGGGATCAAGAGACCCAGTACTTC

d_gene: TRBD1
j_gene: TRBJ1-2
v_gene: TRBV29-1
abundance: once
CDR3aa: CSAGTGAIKNGYTF
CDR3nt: TGCAGCGCCGGGACAGGGGCGATTAAAAATGGCTACACCTTC